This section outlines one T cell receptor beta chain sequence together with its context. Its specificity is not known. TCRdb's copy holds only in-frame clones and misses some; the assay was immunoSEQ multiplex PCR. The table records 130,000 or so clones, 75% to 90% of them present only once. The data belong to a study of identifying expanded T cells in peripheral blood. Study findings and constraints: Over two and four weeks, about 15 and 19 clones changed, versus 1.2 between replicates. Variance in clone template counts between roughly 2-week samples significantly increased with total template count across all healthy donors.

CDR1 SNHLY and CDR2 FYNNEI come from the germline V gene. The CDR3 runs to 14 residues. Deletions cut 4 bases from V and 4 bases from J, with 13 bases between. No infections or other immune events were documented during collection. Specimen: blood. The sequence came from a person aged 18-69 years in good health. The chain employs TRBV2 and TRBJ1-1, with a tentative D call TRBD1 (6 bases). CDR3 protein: CASSGSTGRTEAFF. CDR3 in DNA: TGTGCCAGCAGTGGATCGACAGGCCGCACTGAAGCTTTCTTT. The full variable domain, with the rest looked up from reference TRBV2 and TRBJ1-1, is EPEVTQTPSHQVTQMGQEVILRCVPISNHLYFYWYRQILGQKVEFLVSFYNNEISEKSEIFDDQFSVERPDGSNFTLKIRSTKLEDSAMYFCASSGSTGRTEAFFGQGTRLTVV.